A single sample is the source of the 21 T cell receptor beta chains below, sequenced in a study of blood T cells in healthy people across ages. Then a second PCR, running roughly 7 to 11 cycles, was carried out with a sample-barcoded 5' primer and a J-beta primer mix. TCRdb called the 5' RACE reads again in MiXCR, with one record for every CDR3 protein. The table lists about 1.5 million distinct CDR3 sequences, 35% to 45% of them singletons, with about 4.1% in the top ten. Sequences were obtained from blood. These receptors came from a woman aged 18-35 years in good health.

The rearrangement joins TRBV4-3 to TRBJ2-7; 9 bases align to TRBD1. The CDR3 covers 17 residues. Trimming cost V 3 bases and J 0 bases; bases outside gene matches: 9. CDR1 LGHNA and CDR2 YSLEER come from the germline V gene. The chain's CDR3 is CASSQTPGQGSSYEQYF. DNA for the CDR3: TGCGCCAGCAGCCAGACACCGGGACAGGGAAGCTCCTACGAGCAGTACTTC.

This clonotype was counted once. The gene calls are TRBV7-9 and TRBJ2-7; 7 nucleotides match TRBD1. The J call is uncertain, as TRBJ2-5 better fits the DNA end. The germline CDR1 and CDR2 sequences are SEHNR and FQNEAQ (reference sequence). CDR3 length: 15 residues. The CDR3: CASSPLTGLRETQYF. The CDR3, as DNA: TGTGCCAGCAGCCCTTTGACAGGGCTTCGAGAGACCCAGTACTTC.

V usage is TRBV19 and J usage is TRBJ2-5; TRBD2 aligns across 8 bases. CDR1 and CDR2 from the germline V gene are LNHDA and SQIVND (reference sequence). V shed 6 bases and J 5 bases; nucleotides not matched to a gene: 11. This CDR3 region has 15 residues. The chain's CDR3 is CASSRSGARGETQYF. The CDR3 DNA is TGTGCCAGTAGCCGTAGCGGGGCGCGTGGTGAGACCCAGTACTTC. The full variable domain, completed using reference TRBV19 and TRBJ2-5, is DGGITQSPKYLFRKEGQNVTLSCEQNLNHDAMYWYRQDPGQGLRLIYYSQIVNDFQKGDIAEGYSVSREKKESFPLTVTSAQKNPTAFYLCASSRSGARGETQYFGPGTRLLVL.

The chain is built from TRBV6-5 and TRBJ2-1, with 10 bases that match TRBD1. Unmatched junction bases numbered 6, after V lost 6 bases and J lost 4 bases. The CDR3 covers 15 residues. Germline V gives CDR1 MNHEY, CDR2 SVGAGI. The CDR3 DNA is TGTGCCAGCAGGAAGGACAGGGGGTCATACAATGAGCAGTTCTTC. Translation gives CASRKDRGSYNEQFF.

The chain carries TRBV7-2 and TRBJ2-1; 12 bases map to TRBD2. Germline CDR1 is SGHTA and CDR2 is FQGNSA. V lost 6 bases to trimming and J lost 8 bases; unmatched junction nucleotides: 8. The CDR3 consists of 15 residues. The DNA for the CDR3 is TGTGCCAGCAGTTTCACTAGCGGGGGGTGGGATGAGCAGTTCTTC. Its translation: CASSFTSGGWDEQFF. The whole variable domain, filled in from reference TRBV7-2 and TRBJ2-1, reads GAGVSQSPSNKVTEKGKDVELRCDPISGHTALYWYRQSLGQGLEFLIYFQGNSAPDKSGLPSDRFSAERTGGSVSTLTIQRTQQEDSAVYLCASSFTSGGWDEQFFGPGTRLTVL.

The rearrangement links TRBV7-2 to TRBJ2-3; possible D gene TRBD2, 5 bases. The V end lost 5 bases, the J end lost 2 bases, and 11 bases lay between the germline ends. This CDR3 has 14 residues. Germline CDR1 reads SGHTA; CDR2 reads FQGNSA. The CDR3 is CASSISGVTDTQYF. The CDR3 nucleotides are TGTGCCAGCAGCATAAGCGGAGTCACAGATACGCAGTATTTT.

This clonotype was observed a few times. The rearrangement uses TRBV5-1 and TRBJ2-5; D remains unclear. Germline assignment: CDR1 SGHRS and CDR2 YFSETQ. V shed 0 bases and J shed 5 bases, with 5 bases lying between them. The CDR3 contains 12 residues. CDR3: CASSLEVETQYF. The CDR3 region has the DNA TGCGCCAGCAGCTTGGAGGTGGAGACCCAGTACTTC.

This clonotype was seen a handful of times. The genes are TRBV11-2 and TRBJ2-2, with D maybe TRBD2 (6 bases). The V and J ends lost 4 bases and 7 bases respectively, with 10 bases between them. This CDR3 contains 13 residues. Per germline, CDR1 SGHAT and CDR2 FQNNGV. The CDR3: CASSSTSFGELFF. The CDR3 DNA reads as TGTGCCAGCAGCTCTACTAGCTTCGGGGAGCTGTTTTTT.

About this clonotype: The CDR3 ends on some other residue instead of the conserved phenylalanine or tryptophan, so this is likely a read error. This sequence joins TRBV2 and TRBJ2-1, with 8 bases aligning to TRBD1. With V trimmed by 4 bases and J by 9 bases, 5 bases remained unmatched. Germline assignment: CDR1 SNHLY and CDR2 FYNNEI. The CDR3 has 13 residues. The CDR3 DNA reads TGTGCCAGCAGTGGGGACAGGTTCGTTGAGCAGTTCTTA. It specifies CASSGDRFVEQFL.

The V call is TRBV9, the J call TRBJ2-1; possibly TRBD2 for D (6 bases). Trimming cost V 3 bases and J 0 bases, with 10 bases left between them. The CDR3 covers 15 residues. The V gene's germline CDR1 is SGDLS and CDR2 YYNGEE. CDR3 amino acids: CASSAGLNSYNEQFF. CDR3 nucleotide sequence: TGTGCCAGCAGCGCCGGACTAAACTCCTACAATGAGCAGTTCTTC.

This chain joins TRBV11-2 and TRBJ2-1; maybe TRBD2 (5 bases). CDR1 and CDR2 (germline): SGHAT, FQNNGV. This CDR3 is 15 amino acids long. Trimming stripped 1 base from V and 5 bases from J, with 12 bases between. CDR3 region: CASSLGGSAHNEQFF. The CDR3 nucleotides are TGTGCCAGCAGCTTAGGTGGTAGCGCCCACAATGAGCAGTTCTTC.

CDR3 amino acids: CASSLAVAGGTDTQYF. CDR3 DNA: TGTGCCAGCAGTTTAGCAGTAGCGGGAGGCACAGATACGCAGTATTTT. The chain combines TRBV12-3 or TRBV12-4 with TRBJ2-3, with 9 bases matching TRBD2. The CDR3 totals 16 residues. Trimming at V came to 0 bases and at J to 1 base, leaving 2 bases not matched to a gene.

The chain couples TRBV6-5 to TRBJ1-1; possibly TRBD1 for D (5 bases). The length of the CDR3 is 15 residues. Between the trimmed V and J ends, which lost 6 bases and 5 bases, there was a span of 19 bases. Germline CDR1 reads MNHEY; CDR2 reads SVGAGI. CDR3 loop: CASRQEAGWLTEAFF. The CDR3 nucleotides read TGTGCCAGCAGACAGGAGGCTGGGTGGTTAACTGAAGCTTTCTTT.

V usage is TRBV7-2 and J usage is TRBJ2-7, with TRBD1 matching over 9 bases. Unmatched junction bases numbered 6, after V lost 2 bases and J lost 7 bases. Germline CDR1 SGHTA, CDR2 FQGNSA. The CDR3 has 14 residues. In DNA, the CDR3 is TGTGCCAGCAGCTTAATGACAGGGGGGAATGAGCAGTACTTC. Translated, it gives CASSLMTGGNEQYF.

The J gene is TRBJ2-1, the V gene TRBV20-1; tentative D call: TRBD1 (6 bases). Per the germline V gene, CDR1 is DFQATT and CDR2 is SNEGSKA (reference sequence). This CDR3 has 17 residues. The V end lost 0 bases, the J end lost 14 bases, and 29 bases lay between the germline ends. CDR3 in DNA: TGCAGTGCTAGAGACCCTAAACAGGGTAGCATCCCTTCAGCAGAGTTCTTC. It is translated as CSARDPKQGSIPSAEFF.

This clonotype has only a few counts. The chain links TRBV20-1 to TRBJ2-7; D perhaps matches TRBD2 (5 bases). Germline V gene data show CDR1 as DFQATT and CDR2 as SNEGSKA (reference sequence). The CDR3 extends over 13 amino acids. CDR3 in DNA: TGCAGGGCCGCTAGTGGGAGTTCTTACGAGCAGTACTTC. It codes for CRAASGSSYEQYF.

This clonotype was seen more than once but under ten times. The chain recombines TRBV6-5 with TRBJ2-7; D could derive from TRBD1 or TRBD2 (5 bases each). The V end lost 6 bases, the J end lost 0 bases, and 21 bases lay between the germline ends. The length of the CDR3 is 17 residues. Germline CDR1 reads MNHEY; CDR2 reads SVGAGI. For the CDR3, the DNA is TGTGCCAGCAGGAAGGGACCAAATCGATCAAGCTCCTACGAGCAGTACTTC. Protein: CASRKGPNRSSSYEQYF.

Comment on this clonotype: A much larger clonotype is one base distant, so this may be a read error. The chain combines TRBV6-5 with TRBJ2-7; 7 bases line up with TRBD2. V was clipped by 5 bases and J by 0 bases; unmatched bases: 4. The CDR3 covers 14 residues. Germline values: CDR1 MNHEY, CDR2 SVGAGI. The CDR3 DNA is TGTGCCAGCAGTACCCGGGACTACTCCTACGAGCAGTACTTC. Encoded protein: CASSTRDYSYEQYF.

This clonotype was counted at least ten times. The chain has TRBV7-2 and TRBJ1-2; D gene ambiguous. With 3 bases removed from V and 6 bases from J, the gap between germline ends came to 14 bases. Germline CDR1 SGHTA, CDR2 FQGNSA. This CDR3 region has 14 residues. This chain's CDR3 is CASSFLGRVDGYTF. CDR3 nucleotides: TGTGCCAGCAGCTTCCTCGGACGAGTTGATGGCTACACCTTC.

This clonotype was seen many times. V is TRBV29-1 and J is TRBJ2-3; D is unclear. This CDR3 is 14 amino acids long. Germline V lookup: CDR1 SQVTM, CDR2 ANQGSEA. The V end was cut by 5 bases, the J end by 1 base, with 13 bases between. The CDR3 coding sequence is TGCAGCGTTATAGGCCTCGGCGGCACAGATACGCAGTATTTT. It specifies CSVIGLGGTDTQYF.

This clonotype was seen only once. The V call is TRBV28, the J call TRBJ2-7, with TRBD2 matching over 11 bases. Trimming cost V 6 bases and J 0 bases; bases outside gene matches: 10. Germline lookup yields CDR1 MDHEN and CDR2 SYDVKM. The CDR3 contains 17 residues. The CDR3 protein is CASSPGTSGYLSYEQYF. The DNA for the CDR3 is TGTGCCAGCAGCCCTGGGACTAGCGGTTATCTCTCCTACGAGCAGTACTTC.